The source of this T cell receptor beta chain is a study of blood T cell repertoires in COVID-19. Overall study: Spain, Italy and the United States supplied samples that represented acute and convalescent COVID-19. Sample material is recorded as cDNA or gDNA derived from T cells, B-cell-depleted T cells, or PBMCs.

Germline values: CDR1 MGHRA, CDR2 YSYEKL. V gave up 0 bases and J gave up 0 bases, with 12 bases separating them. The CDR3 length is 17 residues. Per the study methods: Using reference gene primer amplification, nucleated cell counts were estimated. Only in-frame clones appear in the TCRdb table, and some are missing; sequencing was by immunoSEQ multiplex PCR. V, J and clone size were drawn from that table, and D and trimming were deduced from the DNA. The table records 120,000 to 150,000 clones, over 65% of them present only once. This clone has just a few counts. Sequencing used peripheral blood. The V call is TRBV4-1, the J call TRBJ2-1, with D possibly matching TRBD1 (6 bases). The sequence derives from a man aged 45-65 years with acute or convalescent COVID-19. The CDR3 sequence is CASSQDGQGSSYNEQFF. CDR3 DNA: TGCGCCAGCAGCCAAGATGGGCAGGGGAGCTCCTACAATGAGCAGTTCTTC.